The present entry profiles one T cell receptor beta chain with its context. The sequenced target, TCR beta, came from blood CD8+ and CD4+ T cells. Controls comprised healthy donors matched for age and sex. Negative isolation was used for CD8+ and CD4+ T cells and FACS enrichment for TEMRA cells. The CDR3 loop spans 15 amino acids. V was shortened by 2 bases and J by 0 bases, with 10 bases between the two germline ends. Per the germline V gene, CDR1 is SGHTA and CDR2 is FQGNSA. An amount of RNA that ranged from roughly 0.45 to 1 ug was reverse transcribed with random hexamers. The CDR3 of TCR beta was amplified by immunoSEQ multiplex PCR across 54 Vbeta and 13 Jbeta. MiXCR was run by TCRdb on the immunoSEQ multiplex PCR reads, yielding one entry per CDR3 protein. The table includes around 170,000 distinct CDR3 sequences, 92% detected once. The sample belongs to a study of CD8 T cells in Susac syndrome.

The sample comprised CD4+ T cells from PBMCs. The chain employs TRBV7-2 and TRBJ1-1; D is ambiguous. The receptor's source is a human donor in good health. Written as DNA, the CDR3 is TGTGCCAGCAGCTTATTAGGAGGGCTGAACACTGAAGCTTTCTTT. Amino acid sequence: CASSLLGGLNTEAFF.